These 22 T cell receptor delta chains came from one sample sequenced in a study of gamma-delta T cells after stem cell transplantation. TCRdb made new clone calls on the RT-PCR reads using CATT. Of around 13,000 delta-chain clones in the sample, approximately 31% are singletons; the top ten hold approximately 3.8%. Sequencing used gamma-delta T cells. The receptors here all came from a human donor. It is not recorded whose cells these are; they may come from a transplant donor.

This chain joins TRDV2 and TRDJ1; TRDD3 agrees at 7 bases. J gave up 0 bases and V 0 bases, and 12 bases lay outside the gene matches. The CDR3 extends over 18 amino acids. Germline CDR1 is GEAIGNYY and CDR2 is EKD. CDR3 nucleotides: TGTGCCTGTGACACCGGCCTACTGGGGCCCTGGTACACCGATAAACTCATCTTT. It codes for CACDTGLLGPWYTDKLIF.

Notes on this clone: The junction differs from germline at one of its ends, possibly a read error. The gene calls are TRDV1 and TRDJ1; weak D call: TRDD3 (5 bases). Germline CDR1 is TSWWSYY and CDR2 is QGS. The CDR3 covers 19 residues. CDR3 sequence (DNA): TGTGCTATTGGGGAAACAGGACACGCCACGGACCCGTACACCGATAAACTCATCTTT. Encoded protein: CAIGETGHATDPYTDKLIF.

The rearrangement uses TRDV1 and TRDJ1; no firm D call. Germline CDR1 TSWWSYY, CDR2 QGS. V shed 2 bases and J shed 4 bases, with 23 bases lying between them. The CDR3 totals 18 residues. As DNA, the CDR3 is TGTGCTCTTGGGGAAAGTGCCCCCACACCCGGGGTTAGCGATAAACTCATCTTT. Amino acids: CALGESAPTPGVSDKLIF.

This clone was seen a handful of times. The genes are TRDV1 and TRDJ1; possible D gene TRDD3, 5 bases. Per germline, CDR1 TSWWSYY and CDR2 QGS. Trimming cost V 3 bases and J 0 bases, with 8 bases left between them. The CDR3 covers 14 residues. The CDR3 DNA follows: TGTGCTCTTGGGGAGTATACGTACACCGATAAACTCATCTTT. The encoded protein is CALGEYTYTDKLIF.

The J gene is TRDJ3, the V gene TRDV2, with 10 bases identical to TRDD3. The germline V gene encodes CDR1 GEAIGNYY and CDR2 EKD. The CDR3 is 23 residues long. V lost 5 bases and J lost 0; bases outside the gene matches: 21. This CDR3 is CACARSSVTYWGMSSWDTRQMFF. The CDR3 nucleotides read TGTGCCTGTGCCCGCTCCTCGGTAACCTACTGGGGGATGAGCTCCTGGGACACCCGACAGATGTTTTTC.

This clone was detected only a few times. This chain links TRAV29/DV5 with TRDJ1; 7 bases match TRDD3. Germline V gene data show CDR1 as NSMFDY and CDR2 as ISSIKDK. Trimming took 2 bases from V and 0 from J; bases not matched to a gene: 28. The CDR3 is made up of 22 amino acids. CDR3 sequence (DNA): TGTGCAGCAAGTGGCCTTAGCGGTTGGGGGACTCAAAGAGTCCCGTACACCGATAAACTCATCTTT. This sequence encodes CAASGLSGWGTQRVPYTDKLIF.

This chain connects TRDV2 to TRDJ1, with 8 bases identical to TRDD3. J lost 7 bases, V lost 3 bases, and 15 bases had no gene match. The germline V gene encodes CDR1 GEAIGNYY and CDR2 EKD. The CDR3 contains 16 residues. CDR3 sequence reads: CACDPSYSGGLSKLIF. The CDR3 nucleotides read TGTGCCTGTGACCCCTCCTACTCTGGGGGACTTTCTAAACTCATCTTT.

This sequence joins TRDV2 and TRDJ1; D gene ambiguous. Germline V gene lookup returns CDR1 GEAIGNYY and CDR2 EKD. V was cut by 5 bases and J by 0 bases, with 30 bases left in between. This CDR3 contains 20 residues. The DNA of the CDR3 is TGTGCCTGTGCCATCCTTTCCACTGAAGTGATCCTCCTCCACACCGATAAACTCATCTTT. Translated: CACAILSTEVILLHTDKLIF.

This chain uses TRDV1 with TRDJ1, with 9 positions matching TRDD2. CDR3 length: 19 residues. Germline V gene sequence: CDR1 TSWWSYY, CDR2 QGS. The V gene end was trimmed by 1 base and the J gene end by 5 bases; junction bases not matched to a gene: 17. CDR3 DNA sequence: TGTGCTCTTGGGGAACGCCTTCCTACGAGAAGATATACACCGGATAAACTCATCTTT. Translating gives CALGERLPTRRYTPDKLIF.

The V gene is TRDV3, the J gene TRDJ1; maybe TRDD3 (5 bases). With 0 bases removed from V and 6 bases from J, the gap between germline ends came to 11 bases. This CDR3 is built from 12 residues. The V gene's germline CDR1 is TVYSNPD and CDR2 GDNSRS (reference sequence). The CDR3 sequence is CAFRGRGHKLIF. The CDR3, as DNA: TGTGCCTTTAGGGGGAGAGGCCATAAACTCATCTTT. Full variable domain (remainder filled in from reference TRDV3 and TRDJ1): CDKVTQSSPDQTVASGSEVVLLCTYDTVYSNPDLFWYRIRPDYSFQFVFYGDNSRSEGADFTQGRFSVKHILTQKAFHLVISPVRTEDSATYYCAFRGRGHKLIFGKGTRVTVEP.

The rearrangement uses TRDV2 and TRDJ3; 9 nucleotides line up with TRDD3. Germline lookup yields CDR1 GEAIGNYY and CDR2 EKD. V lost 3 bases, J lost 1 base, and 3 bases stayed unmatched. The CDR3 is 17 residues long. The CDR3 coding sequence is TGTGCCTGTGACTACTGGGGGAAATCCTGGGACACCCGACAGATGTTTTTC. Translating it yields CACDYWGKSWDTRQMFF.

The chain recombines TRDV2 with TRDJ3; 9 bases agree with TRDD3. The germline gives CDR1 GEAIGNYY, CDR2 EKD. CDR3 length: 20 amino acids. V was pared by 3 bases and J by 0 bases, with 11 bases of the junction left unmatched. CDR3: CACDSLVGDRSSWDTRQMFF. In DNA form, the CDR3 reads TGTGCCTGTGACTCCCTGGTGGGGGATAGAAGCTCCTGGGACACCCGACAGATGTTTTTC.

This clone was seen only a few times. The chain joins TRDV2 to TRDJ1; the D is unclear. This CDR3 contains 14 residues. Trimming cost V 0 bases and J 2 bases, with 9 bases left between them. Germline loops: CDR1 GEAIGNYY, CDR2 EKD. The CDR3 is CACDTAAATDKLIF. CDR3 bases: TGTGCCTGTGACACCGCAGCGGCTACCGATAAACTCATCTTT.

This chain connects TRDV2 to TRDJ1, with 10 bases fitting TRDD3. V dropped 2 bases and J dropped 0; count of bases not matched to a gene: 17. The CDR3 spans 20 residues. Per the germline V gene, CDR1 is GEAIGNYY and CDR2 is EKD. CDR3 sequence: CACDNKPTTGGLVYTDKLIF. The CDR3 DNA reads TGTGCCTGTGACAACAAACCCACGACTGGGGGATTGGTCTACACCGATAAACTCATCTTT.

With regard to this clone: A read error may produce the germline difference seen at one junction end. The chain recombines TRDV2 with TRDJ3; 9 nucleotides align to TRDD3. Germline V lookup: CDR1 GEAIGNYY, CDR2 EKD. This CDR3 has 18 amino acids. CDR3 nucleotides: TGTGCCTGTGACAAAAGGGGGGATACAGCCTGGGACACCCGAAAGATGTTTTTC. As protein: CACDKRGDTAWDTRKMFF.

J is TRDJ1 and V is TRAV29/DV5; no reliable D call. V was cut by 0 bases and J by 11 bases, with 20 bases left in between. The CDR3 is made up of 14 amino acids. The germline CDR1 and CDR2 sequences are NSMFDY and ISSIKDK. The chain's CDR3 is CAASGLHAGTVLIF. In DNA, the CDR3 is TGTGCAGCAAGCGGCCTCCATGCGGGTACGGTGCTCATCTTT.

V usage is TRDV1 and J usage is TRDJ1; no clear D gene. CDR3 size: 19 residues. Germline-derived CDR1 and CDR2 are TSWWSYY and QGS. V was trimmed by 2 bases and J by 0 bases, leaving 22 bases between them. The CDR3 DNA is TGTGCTCTTGGGGAAGACTGTCCCCTTACTCCGACGTACACCGATAAACTCATCTTT. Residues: CALGEDCPLTPTYTDKLIF.

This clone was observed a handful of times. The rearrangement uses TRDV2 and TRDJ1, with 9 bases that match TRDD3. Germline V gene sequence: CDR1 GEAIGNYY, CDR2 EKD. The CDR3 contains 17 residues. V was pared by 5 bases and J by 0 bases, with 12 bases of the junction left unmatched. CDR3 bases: TGTGCCTGTGGAAACTGGGGGACCGGGGCCTACACCGATAAACTCATCTTT. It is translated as CACGNWGTGAYTDKLIF.

The CDR3 protein is CAFIRSVFGGADKLIF. The CDR3 DNA sequence: TGTGCCTTTATCCGATCCGTTTTTGGAGGCGCCGATAAACTCATCTTT. The chain joins TRDV3 to TRDJ1; D not certain. This CDR3 comprises 16 residues. Trimming shortened V by 1 base and J by 3 bases, and 21 bases separated the two germline ends. The germline gives CDR1 TVYSNPD, CDR2 GDNSRS (reference sequence).

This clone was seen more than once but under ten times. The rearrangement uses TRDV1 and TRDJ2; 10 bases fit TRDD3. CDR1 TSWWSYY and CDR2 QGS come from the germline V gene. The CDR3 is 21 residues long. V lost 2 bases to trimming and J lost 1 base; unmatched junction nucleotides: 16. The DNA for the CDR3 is TGTGCTCTTGGGGAAGACGACCGGACTGGGGGATCCCCCAGTTTGACAGCACAACTCTTCTTT. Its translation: CALGEDDRTGGSPSLTAQLFF.

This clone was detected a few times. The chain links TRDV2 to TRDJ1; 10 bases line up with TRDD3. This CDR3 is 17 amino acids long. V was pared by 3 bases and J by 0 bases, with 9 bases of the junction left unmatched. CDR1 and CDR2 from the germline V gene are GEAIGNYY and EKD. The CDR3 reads CACDRVLGDAYTDKLIF. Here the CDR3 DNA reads TGTGCCTGTGACCGTGTACTGGGGGATGCCTACACCGATAAACTCATCTTT.

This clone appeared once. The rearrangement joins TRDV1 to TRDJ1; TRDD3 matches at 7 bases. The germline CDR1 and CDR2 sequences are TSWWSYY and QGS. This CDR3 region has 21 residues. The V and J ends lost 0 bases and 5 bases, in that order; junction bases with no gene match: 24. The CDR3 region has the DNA TGTGCTCTTGGGGAACTATACCCCATTCACTGGGGAAGGTGGGAAGGGGATAAACTCATCTTT. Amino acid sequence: CALGELYPIHWGRWEGDKLIF.